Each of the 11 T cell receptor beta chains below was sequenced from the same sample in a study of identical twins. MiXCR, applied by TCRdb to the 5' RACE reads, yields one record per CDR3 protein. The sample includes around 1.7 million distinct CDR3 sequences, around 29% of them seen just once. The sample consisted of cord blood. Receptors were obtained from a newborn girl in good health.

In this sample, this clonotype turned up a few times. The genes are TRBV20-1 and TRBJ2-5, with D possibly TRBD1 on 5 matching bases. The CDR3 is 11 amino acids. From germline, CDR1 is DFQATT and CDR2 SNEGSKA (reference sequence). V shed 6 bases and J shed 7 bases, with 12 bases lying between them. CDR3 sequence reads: CSAPGPGTQYF. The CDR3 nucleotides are TGCAGTGCCCCAGGGCCGGGGACCCAGTACTTC.

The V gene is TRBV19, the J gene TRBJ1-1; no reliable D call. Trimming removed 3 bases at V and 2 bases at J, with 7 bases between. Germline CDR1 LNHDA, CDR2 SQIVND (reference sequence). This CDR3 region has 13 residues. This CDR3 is CASSMRLNTEAFF. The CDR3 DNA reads TGTGCCAGTAGTATGCGGCTCAACACTGAAGCTTTCTTT.

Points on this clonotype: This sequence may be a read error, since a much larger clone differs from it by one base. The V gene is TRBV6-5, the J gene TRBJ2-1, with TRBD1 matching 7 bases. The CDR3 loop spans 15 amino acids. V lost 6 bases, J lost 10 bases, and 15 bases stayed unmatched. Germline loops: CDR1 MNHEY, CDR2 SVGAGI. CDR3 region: CASSRQGLLSYEQFF. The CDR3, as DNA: TGTGCCAGCAGCCGACAGGGCCTCCTTTCCTACGAGCAGTTCTTC.

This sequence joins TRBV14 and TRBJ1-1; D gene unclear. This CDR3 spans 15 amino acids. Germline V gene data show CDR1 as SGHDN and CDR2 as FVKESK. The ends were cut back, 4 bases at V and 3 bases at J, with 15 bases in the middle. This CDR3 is CASSPPTGRHTEAFF. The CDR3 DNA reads TGTGCCAGCAGCCCCCCCACCGGACGGCACACTGAAGCTTTCTTT. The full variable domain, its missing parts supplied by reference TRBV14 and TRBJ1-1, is EAGVTQFPSHSVIEKGQTVTLRCDPISGHDNLYWYRRVMGKEIKFLLHFVKESKQDESGMPNNRFLAERTGGTYSTLKVQPAELEDSGVYFCASSPPTGRHTEAFFGQGTRLTVV.

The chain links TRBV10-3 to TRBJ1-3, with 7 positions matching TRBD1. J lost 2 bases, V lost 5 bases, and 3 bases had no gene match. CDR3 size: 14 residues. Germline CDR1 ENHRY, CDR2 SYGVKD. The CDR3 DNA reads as TGTGCCATCAGTAACGACAGGGCTGGAAACACCATATATTTT. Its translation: CAISNDRAGNTIYF.

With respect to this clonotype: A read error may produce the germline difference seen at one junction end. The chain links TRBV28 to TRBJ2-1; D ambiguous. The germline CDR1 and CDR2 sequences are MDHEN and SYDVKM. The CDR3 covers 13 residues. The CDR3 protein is CASTDVPYNERFF. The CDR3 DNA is TGTGCCAGCACGGACGTACCCTACAATGAGCGGTTCTTC.

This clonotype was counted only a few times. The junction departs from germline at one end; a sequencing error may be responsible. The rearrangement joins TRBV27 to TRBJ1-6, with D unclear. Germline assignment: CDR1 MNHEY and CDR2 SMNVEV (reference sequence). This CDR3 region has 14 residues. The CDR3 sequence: CASSLSPLGSPLHF. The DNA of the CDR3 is TGTGCCAGCAGTCTATCGCCCCTGGGGTCACCCCTCCACTTT.

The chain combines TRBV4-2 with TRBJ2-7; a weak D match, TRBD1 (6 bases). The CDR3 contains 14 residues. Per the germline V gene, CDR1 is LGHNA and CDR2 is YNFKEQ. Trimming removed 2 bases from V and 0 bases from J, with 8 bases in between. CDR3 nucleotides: TGTGCCAGCAGCCAACAGGGGCCCTCCTACGAGCAGTACTTC. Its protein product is CASSQQGPSYEQYF.

CDR3 amino acids: CASSLTSGNQETQYF. CDR3 DNA sequence: TGTGCCAGCAGTTTGACTAGCGGAAACCAAGAGACCCAGTACTTC. The rearrangement uses TRBV28 and TRBJ2-5, with 9 bases lining up with TRBD2. CDR1 and CDR2 from the germline V gene are MDHEN and SYDVKM. V lost 3 bases, J lost 0 bases, and 2 bases stayed unmatched. The CDR3 has 15 residues.

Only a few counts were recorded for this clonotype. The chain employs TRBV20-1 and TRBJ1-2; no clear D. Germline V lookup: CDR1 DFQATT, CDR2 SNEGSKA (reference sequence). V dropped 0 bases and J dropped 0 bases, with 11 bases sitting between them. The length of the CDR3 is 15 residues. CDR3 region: CSARDWAPANYGYTF. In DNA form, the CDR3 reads TGCAGTGCTAGAGATTGGGCACCGGCTAACTATGGCTACACCTTC.

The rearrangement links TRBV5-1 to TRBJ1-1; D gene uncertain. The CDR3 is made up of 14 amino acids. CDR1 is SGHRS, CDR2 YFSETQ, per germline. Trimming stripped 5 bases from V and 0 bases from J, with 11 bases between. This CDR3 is CASRSRTLNTEAFF. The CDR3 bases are TGCGCCAGCAGAAGCAGGACCCTGAACACTGAAGCTTTCTTT.